These 14 T cell receptor beta chains were all obtained from the same sample, sequenced in a study of OX40 agonist ivuxolimab in advanced cancers. The library was made by the immunoSEQ multiplex PCR assay. The table was pulled from immuneACCESS by TCRdb, which kept in-frame rearrangements only. Such tables lose some clones; where checked, under half of the loss comes from unresolved V genes, and the rest has no known cause. Within this sample are around 57,000 clones, with 70% to 90% of them counted one time only. The top ten clonotypes cover approximately 1.1% of the sample. The specimen comprised CD4+ or CD8+ T cells sorted from blood, sampled in a trial of the OX40 agonist ivuxolimab. The source is an adult with an advanced solid tumor such as melanoma, head and neck, liver or kidney cancer.

V usage is TRBV2 and J usage is TRBJ2-1, with D perhaps TRBD2 (6 bases). With 5 bases removed from V and 4 bases from J, the gap between germline ends came to 12 bases. The CDR3 is 14 residues long. CDR1 is SNHLY, CDR2 FYNNEI, per germline. Written as DNA, the CDR3 is TGTGCCAGCAGTATCCTCGGGAGATACAATGAGCAGTTCTTC. Translated, it gives CASSILGRYNEQFF.

The gene calls are TRBV6-1 and TRBJ2-7, with TRBD2 matching over 14 bases. The CDR3 is made up of 17 amino acids. Looked up from germline, CDR1 is MNHNS and CDR2 is SASEGT. V was pared by 4 bases and J by 7 bases, with 12 bases of the junction left unmatched. The CDR3 DNA reads TGTGCCAGCAGTGTTACCGGGGGACTAGCGGGGGATATGGAGCAGTACTTC. Translated, it gives CASSVTGGLAGDMEQYF.

The chain carries TRBV6-5 and TRBJ2-7, with TRBD1 identical over 9 bases. Germline V lookup: CDR1 MNHEY, CDR2 SVGAGI. V shed 6 bases and J 0 bases; nucleotides not matched to a gene: 6. The CDR3 loop spans 15 amino acids. CDR3 in DNA: TGTGCCAGCAGACAGGGACAGGGTGACTCCTACGAGCAGTACTTC. Residues: CASRQGQGDSYEQYF.

This rearrangement joins TRBV2 to TRBJ2-5; 11 nucleotides align to TRBD2. V shed 6 bases and J 5 bases; nucleotides not matched to a gene: 14. Germline V gene lookup returns CDR1 SNHLY and CDR2 FYNNEI. This CDR3 is 17 amino acids long. CDR3 sequence: CASRGRLAGGGGETQYF. Here the CDR3 DNA reads TGTGCCAGCAGAGGGAGGCTAGCGGGAGGCGGCGGGGAGACCCAGTACTTC.

The CDR3 loop is CASTPHAGGPHNEQFF. In DNA form, the CDR3 reads TGTGCCAGCACCCCCCATGCGGGAGGGCCGCACAATGAGCAGTTCTTC. The chain is built from TRBV11-2 and TRBJ2-1; TRBD2 aligns across 9 bases. J was trimmed by 5 bases and V by 7 bases; bases with no gene match: 12. There are 16 residues in the CDR3. The germline gives CDR1 SGHAT, CDR2 FQNNGV.

This clone was observed a handful of times. In DNA form, the CDR3 reads TGTGCCTGGATGGGGAGGGTTAACACCGGGGAGCTGTTTTTT. It translates to CAWMGRVNTGELFF. The chain recombines TRBV30 with TRBJ2-2; 7 bases are a match to TRBD2. The length of the CDR3 is 14 residues. Trimming took 4 bases from V and 2 from J; bases not matched to a gene: 4. Germline CDR1 and CDR2: GTSNPN and SVGIG (reference sequence).

This clone has a single count. V is TRBV5-4 and J is TRBJ2-7; TRBD1 or TRBD2 may be the D gene (5 bases each). This CDR3 region has 15 residues. Germline assignment: CDR1 SGHNT and CDR2 YYREEE (reference sequence). V gave up 2 bases and J gave up 6 bases, with 18 bases separating them. The CDR3 nucleotides are TGTGCCAGCAGCTTTGGGGCCCGGGGTTTCGGCGAGCAGTACTTC. It specifies CASSFGARGFGEQYF.

This chain links TRBV9 with TRBJ1-3; TRBD1 matches at 8 bases. The CDR3 runs 13 residues. The germline CDR1 and CDR2 sequences are SGDLS and YYNGEE. The V and J ends lost 0 bases and 8 bases, in that order; junction bases with no gene match: 1. CDR3 protein: CASSVDRGYTIYF. The CDR3 coding sequence is TGTGCCAGCAGCGTAGACAGGGGGTACACCATATATTTT.

The V and J genes are TRBV6-1 and TRBJ2-2; D is possibly TRBD1 (5 bases). V was clipped by 8 bases and J by 2 bases, with 9 bases between them. Germline loops: CDR1 MNHNS, CDR2 SASEGT. The CDR3 consists of 13 residues. The CDR3 loop reads CASEQGNTGELFF. The CDR3 DNA sequence: TGTGCCAGCGAGCAGGGTAACACCGGGGAGCTGTTTTTT.

The rearrangement uses TRBV11-2 and TRBJ2-7; D uncertain. The CDR3 covers 13 residues. CDR1 and CDR2 (germline): SGHAT, FQNNGV. Trimming stripped 4 bases from V and 1 base from J, with 8 bases between. CDR3 nucleotide sequence: TGTGCCAGCAGCTACAATCCTTCCTACGAGCAGTACTTC. It yields the protein CASSYNPSYEQYF.

The V and J genes are TRBV2 and TRBJ2-7, with 9 bases fitting TRBD2. Germline lookup yields CDR1 SNHLY and CDR2 FYNNEI. V lost 4 bases to trimming and J lost 10 bases; unmatched junction nucleotides: 8. The CDR3 runs 13 residues. This chain's CDR3 is CASSGLAETHQYF. The CDR3, as DNA: TGTGCCAGCAGTGGACTAGCGGAGACCCATCAGTACTTC. Full variable domain (rest looked up from reference TRBV2 and TRBJ2-7): EPEVTQTPSHQVTQMGQEVILRCVPISNHLYFYWYRQILGQKVEFLVSFYNNEISEKSEIFDDQFSVERPDGSNFTLKIRSTKLEDSAMYFCASSGLAETHQYFGPGTRLTVT.

J is TRBJ2-3 and V is TRBV28, with TRBD2 as a possible D gene (6 bases). The CDR3 length is 14 residues. CDR1 and CDR2 (germline): MDHEN, SYDVKM. With 7 bases removed from V and 5 bases from J, the gap between germline ends came to 16 bases. The CDR3 protein is CASNTGLGGDTQYF. The CDR3 DNA reads TGTGCCAGCAATACGGGACTGGGAGGAGATACGCAGTATTTT.

This clone has a single count. The chain couples TRBV9 to TRBJ1-2, with 7 nucleotides matching TRBD1. The trim removed 3 bases at V and 2 bases at J, leaving 19 bases unmatched. Germline V gives CDR1 SGDLS, CDR2 YYNGEE. This CDR3 is 19 amino acids long. In nucleotides, the CDR3 is TGTGCCAGCAGCGCCCGGGACACCACCGCAGGGGGTGTAAACTATGGCTACACCTTC. This encodes CASSARDTTAGGVNYGYTF.

This clone came up once. V usage is TRBV9 and J usage is TRBJ2-7; 7 bases align to TRBD1. The trim removed 0 bases at V and 6 bases at J, leaving 12 bases unmatched. There are 16 residues in the CDR3. Germline CDR1 reads SGDLS; CDR2 reads YYNGEE. CDR3 DNA sequence: TGTGCCAGCAGCGTAGATCTGACAGGGCTCTTTTCCGAGCAGTACTTC. This gives the protein CASSVDLTGLFSEQYF. The full variable domain, completed using reference TRBV9 and TRBJ2-7, is DSGVTQTPKHLITATGQRVTLRCSPRSGDLSVYWYQQSLDQGLQFLIQYYNGEERAKGNILERFSAQQFPDLHSELNLSSLELGDSALYFCASSVDLTGLFSEQYFGPGTRLTVT.